This T cell receptor (beta chain) was captured by sequencing in a study of T cell responses to AZD1222 COVID-19 vaccine. This clone was observed a single time. What it binds is unknown. The CDR3 is 15 residues long. Germline loops: CDR1 SNHLY, CDR2 FYNNEI. V was pared by 2 bases and J by 0 bases, with 10 bases between. Study conclusions and caveats: Increases in Spike-specific TCR breadth and depth were seen after two AZD1222 doses.

The assay was immunoSEQ multiplex PCR, and TCRdb's table has in-frame clones only and misses some. The sample shows 100,000 to 150,000 clones, 75% to 95% of them seen only once. The chain uses TRBV2 and TRBJ2-5, with a tentative D call TRBD1 (5 bases). The clonotype comes from an adult in good health. The source material was peripheral blood, sampled on day 0 of AZD1222 vaccination. CDR3 amino acids: CASSERTQYQETQYF. The CDR3 DNA reads as TGTGCCAGCAGTGAAAGGACACAGTACCAAGAGACCCAGTACTTC.